Given below is one T cell receptor beta chain in context. Autoimmune disease history or systemic immunosuppression excluded patients. This specimen belongs to a study of OX40 agonist ivuxolimab in advanced cancers. In the study overall: The study enrolled dose-escalation patients with hepatocellular carcinoma, melanoma, renal cell or head and neck cancer.

Measured with immunoSEQ multiplex PCR; TCRdb has only the in-frame clones, and not every one. This table has about 94,000 clones, under 95% appearing once. Germline CDR1 SGHKS, CDR2 YYEKEE (reference sequence). This CDR3 region has 16 residues. The ends lost 0 bases at V and 5 bases at J; junction bases unmatched: 7. The receptor comes from an adult with an advanced solid tumor such as melanoma, head and neck, liver or kidney cancer. The chain combines TRBV5-5 with TRBJ2-1, with 8 bases matching TRBD1. The sample consisted of CD4+ or CD8+ T cells sorted from blood, taken in a trial of the OX40 agonist ivuxolimab. CDR3 nucleotides: TGTGCCAGCAGCTTGGTCGGGACAGGAGTTAACAATGAGCAGTTCTTC. Its protein product is CASSLVGTGVNNEQFF.